This T cell receptor beta chain derives from a study of cytomegalovirus exposure and HLA in healthy donors listed by TCRdb under 2017. A note on the overall study: A later analysis indicated that the 90 to 150 validation repertoires were generated on the platform also employed for the approximately 700 repertoires of the first cohort. The study aimed to test whether signatures of past pathogen exposure could be identified by cataloging public T cell receptors. In addition to the first cohort of 666 subjects, a separate validation cohort of 130 or so different subjects was used. High-throughput TCR immunosequencing, statistical association of individual TCRs with disease status, and machine learning were combined to predict cytomegalovirus infection status. The full study reports these points: Cytomegalovirus status was reported to be diagnosed by the classifier with high specificity and sensitivity in both the original and validation cohorts. Most TCR sequences were seen in very few donors, while some public TCRs were found in many individuals. Three of the identified cytomegalovirus-associated TCR beta chains were confirmed in vitro to be specific for cytomegalovirus antigens. A later analysis found that TCRs clustered in the first cohort also tended to co-occur in the roughly 120 validation repertoires, with 90% to 95% of cluster scores above 0. A later analysis had no HLA typing for the validation cohort, so co-occurrence there was scored across all 130 or so repertoires. According to the authors, the approach could potentially be generalized to other disease states and immunological phenotypes. A total of some 180 TCR beta chains were listed by the study as associated with cytomegalovirus.

Separate from the approximately 730-subject first cohort, the validation cohort of some 130 subjects was the group to which the donors belonged. The library came from the immunoSEQ multiplex PCR assay. In the source study's methods: A statistical classification framework was developed to diagnose cytomegalovirus status using the catalog of TCR beta chain sequences. Here the immuneACCESS table is served through TCRdb, limited to in-frame sequences with V and J called. Missing clones are a known gap in these copies; in checked studies unresolved V genes cover under half, and the rest lacks a known reason. The V and J calls and clone size were taken over from that table, and D and trimming were inferred from the DNA. The sample table lists more than 250,000 clones, about nine tenths of them with a count of one. About 0.91% of the sample comes from the top ten. The CDR1 and CDR2 encoded by the germline V gene (reference sequence) are SGHNT and YYREEE. V loses 4 bases at its end and J loses 4 bases; junction bases beyond the gene matches: 10. From the cysteine up to the phenylalanine, the CDR3 has a length of 17 residues. Only CDR3 DNA is held: 51 bases, read in frame from base 1.

About this clone itself: Its target antigen remains unknown. Base qualities are not provided; no much larger clone lies one nucleotide away.

The sequencing sample was made of PBMCs. The V and J genes are TRBV5-4 and TRBJ2-1; 11 central nucleotides agree with TRBD2. This sequence originates from a young woman in good health and CMV-seronegative. The DNA is as follows: TGTGCCAGCAGCGAAGGATCTAGCGGGAGGACTTACAATGAGCAGTTCTTC. The translation is CASSEGSSGRTYNEQFF.